This entry features one TCR beta chain sequence. Its matching antigen is unknown. Roughly 84 million PBMCs served as the genomic DNA source for unsorted samples. Per the germline V gene, CDR1 is GTSNPN and CDR2 is SVGIG (reference sequence). Trimming took off 1 base at V and 6 bases at J, with 18 bases between the two ends. The CDR3 extends over 16 amino acids. Assay used: immunoSEQ multiplex PCR; TCRdb lists only in-frame clones, some missing. The table records about half a million clones, roughly three quarters of them present only once. This entry belongs to a study of shared clonotypes between healthy human individuals. Study findings and constraints: Clonotype sharing among donors, it was expected, would be affected by sequencing depth. With few donors, the genetic and exposure-history diversity represented was limited.

The sample consisted of PBMCs. The rearrangement uses TRBV30 and TRBJ1-4, with D tentatively TRBD1 (6 bases). The source is a woman aged 40 to 50 in good health. Some clones in this sample may be carry-over from other donors' samples. CDR3 sequence reads: CAWSGARTAGYEKLFF. The CDR3 bases are TGTGCCTGGAGTGGTGCTAGGACAGCGGGTTATGAAAAACTGTTTTTT.